This T cell receptor beta chain was recovered during a study of CD8+ T cells in alopecia areata. General study points: Scalp and blood retained many expanded lesional clones during tofacitinib. Lesional scalp, notably in alopecia totalis/universalis, had clonality above that of normal scalp.

Sequencing relied on a cDNA template that was reverse transcribed from extracted RNA. The assay was immunoSEQ multiplex PCR, and TCRdb's table has in-frame clones only and misses some. The sample has 60,000 to 90,000 clones, approximately 64% seen once. On this clone itself: Its cognate antigen is unknown.

Treatment noted: oral pan-JAK inhibitor, 5-10 mg twice daily. From alopecia areata patients, lesional scalp punch biopsies and peripheral blood were collected. Deletions cut 1 base from V and 5 bases from J, with 23 bases between. The length of the CDR3 is 18 residues. Germline values: CDR1 MGHRA, CDR2 YSYEKL. V gene TRBV4-1 combines with J gene TRBJ2-5, with D unclear. The source material was CD8+ T cells sorted from blood, sampled at week 24, from a patient treated with tofacitinib. The TCR originated in a human donor with alopecia areata. CDR3 sequence: CASSQAAQRVESSETQYF. As DNA, the CDR3 is TGCGCCAGCAGCCAAGCGGCGCAACGGGTCGAGTCGAGTGAGACCCAGTACTTC.